The source of this TCR beta chain is a study of beta chain features in type 1 diabetes. For the study at large: Sorted cell examination encompassed over 90 million cells across all samples.

Remarks on this clone: What it recognizes is unknown.

Germline V lookup: CDR1 SGDLS, CDR2 YYNGEE. V lost 0 bases to trimming and J lost 3 bases; unmatched junction nucleotides: 8. The CDR3 length is 16 residues. Study-level results: cDNA-based reads could over-represent cells with high TCR expression.

The study reverse transcribed the entire isolated RNA, so it sequenced expressed TCRB transcripts. TCRdb keeps only in-frame clones here, not all; method: immunoSEQ multiplex PCR. The sample has approximately 300,000 clones, 8% to 13% seen once; the top ten hold over 0.015%. Sorting of CD4+ naive, central memory, regulatory and stem cell-like memory cells was performed via CD45RO/CCR7/CD25/CD127/CD95/CD27. Sorting produced populations that all topped 98% purity. The chain is built from TRBV9 and TRBJ2-5, with 7 nucleotides matching TRBD2. The receptor comes from a woman aged 25 to 45 in good health. Sequenced sample: naive CD4+ T cells from blood. This CDR3 reads CASSVGLLGGEETQYF. The CDR3 nucleotides are TGTGCCAGCAGCGTAGGATTACTGGGGGGGGAAGAGACCCAGTACTTC.